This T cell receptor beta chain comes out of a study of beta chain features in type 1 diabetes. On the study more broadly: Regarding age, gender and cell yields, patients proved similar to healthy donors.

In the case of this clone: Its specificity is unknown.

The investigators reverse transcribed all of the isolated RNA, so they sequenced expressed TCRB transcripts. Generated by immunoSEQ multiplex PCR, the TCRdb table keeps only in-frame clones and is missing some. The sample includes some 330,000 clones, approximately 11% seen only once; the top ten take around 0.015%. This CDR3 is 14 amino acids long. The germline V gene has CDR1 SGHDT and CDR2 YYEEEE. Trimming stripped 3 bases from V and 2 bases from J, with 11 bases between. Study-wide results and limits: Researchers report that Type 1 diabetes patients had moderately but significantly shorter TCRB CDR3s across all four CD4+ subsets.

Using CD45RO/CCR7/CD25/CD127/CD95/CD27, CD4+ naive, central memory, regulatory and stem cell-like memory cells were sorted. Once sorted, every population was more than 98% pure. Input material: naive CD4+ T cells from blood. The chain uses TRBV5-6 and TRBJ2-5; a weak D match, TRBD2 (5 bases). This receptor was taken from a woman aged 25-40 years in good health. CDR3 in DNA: TGTGCCAGCAGCTCCGGGATCAAACAAGAGACCCAGTACTTC. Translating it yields CASSSGIKQETQYF.